This T cell receptor beta chain was identified during a study of T cell responses to AZD1222 COVID-19 vaccine (dated by TCRdb to about 2021). Some background on the complete study: AZD1222 recipients with second doses at about 4 weeks or about 12 weeks were pooled, because spike-specific TCR depth and breadth did not differ between schedules. TCR sequencing covered more than 230 trial participants: about 210 given two doses of AZD1222 and about 26 given two doses of MenACWY control vaccine. Trial participants were enrolled into age subgroups of 18-55, 56-69 and 70-plus years, which contained about 150, 27 and 61 TCR-sequenced participants, respectively.

The CDR3 regions of human TCRbeta chains were subjected to immunosequencing. In the authors' own workflow: TCRs in the repertoires were matched against a reference library of SARS-CoV-2-specific TCRs that had been generated with the MIRA antigen-specificity platform. Breadth was defined as the fraction of unique TCRs that were SARS-CoV-2-associated, and depth was defined as the fraction of total T cells that were SARS-CoV-2-associated. Using the MIRA data, each spike-specific TCR was mapped to the spike region that the TCR reacts to and placed in a CD4 or CD8 class. Log10-transformed breadth and depth values were compared by one-way ANOVA with Sidak's multiple comparisons tests. In its TCRdb copy, this immuneACCESS table keeps in-frame sequences only and misses some clones. Where compared with another copy, unresolved V genes explain less than half of these, and the others have no known cause. For V, J and clone size, that table is used; D and trimming come from the DNA. In this sample the table shows more than 110,000 clones, roughly 89% of which occur a single time. The ten largest clones capture 5% of the sample.

This clone was seen only once. Its specific antigen is unknown. The input lacks base qualities; no much larger clone sits a single base away. Interpreted using the paper, the time point label stands for: baseline before first vaccination. Vaccinee samples were obtained from the UK trials COV001 and COV002, which included a single-blind randomized controlled phase 2/3 trial of AZD1222 (ChAdOx1 nCoV-19) in healthy adults. For TCRbeta chain sequencing, PBMC samples from trial participants were taken at day 0 and at day 28 after the second dose. After removal of 6 bases from V and 5 bases from J, the junction retains 8 bases not matched to a gene. Taken from cysteine to phenylalanine, the CDR3 has 15 residues. CDR3 DNA is the only sequence kept; it has 45 bases, read in frame from the first base. Looking up the germline V gene yields CDR1 SGDLS and CDR2 YYNGEE. What the research found in general, with its limitations: Only five to seven AZD1222 recipients were SARS-CoV-2 seropositive at baseline, limiting conclusions about previously exposed vaccinees. Spike-specific TCR breadth and depth rose significantly after two AZD1222 doses compared with day 0 and with MenACWY recipients. Epitopes outside the regions mutated in the B.1.351 and B.1.1.7 variants were reportedly recognized by nearly half of the unique spike-specific TCRs. CD4 TCRs associated with the vaccine covered the entire spike protein, and the dominant responses were in regions 160-218 and 743-854. In the small 56-69-year group, the increase in depth fell short of significance, most likely because of low power. Participants were mostly white British, with more females than males. The authors suggested clonal diversity may have been underestimated. Because no day 14 peak-response samples were available, the repertoires could be characterized only after the peak T cell response.

The sequencing here drew on peripheral blood, taken on day 0 of AZD1222 vaccination. The source of this sequence is an adult in good health. The chain employs TRBV9 and TRBJ2-1, with 10 bases aligning to TRBD2. The nucleotide sequence is given as TGTGCCAGCAACGCCCTAGCGGGAGACCACAATGAGCAGTTCTTC. It specifies CASNALAGDHNEQFF.